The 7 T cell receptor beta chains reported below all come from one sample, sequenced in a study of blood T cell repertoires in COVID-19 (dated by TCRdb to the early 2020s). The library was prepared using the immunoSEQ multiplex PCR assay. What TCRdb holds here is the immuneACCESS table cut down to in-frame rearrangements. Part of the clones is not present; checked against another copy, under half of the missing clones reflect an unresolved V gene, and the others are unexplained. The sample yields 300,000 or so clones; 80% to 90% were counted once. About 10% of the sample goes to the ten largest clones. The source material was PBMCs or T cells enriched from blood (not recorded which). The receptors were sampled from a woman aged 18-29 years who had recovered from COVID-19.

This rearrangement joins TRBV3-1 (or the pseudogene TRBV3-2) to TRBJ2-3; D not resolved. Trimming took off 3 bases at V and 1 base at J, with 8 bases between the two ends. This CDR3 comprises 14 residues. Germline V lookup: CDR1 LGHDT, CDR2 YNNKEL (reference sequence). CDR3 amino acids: CASSQLSGTDTQYF. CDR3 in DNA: TGTGCCAGCAGCCAGTTGAGCGGCACAGATACGCAGTATTTT.

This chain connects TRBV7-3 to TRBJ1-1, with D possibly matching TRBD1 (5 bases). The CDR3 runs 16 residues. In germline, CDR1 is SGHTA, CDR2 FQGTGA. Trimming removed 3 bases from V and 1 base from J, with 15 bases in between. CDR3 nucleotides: TGTGCCAGCAGCTTCGTATTCGAAACAGGGAACACTGAAGCTTTCTTT. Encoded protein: CASSFVFETGNTEAFF.

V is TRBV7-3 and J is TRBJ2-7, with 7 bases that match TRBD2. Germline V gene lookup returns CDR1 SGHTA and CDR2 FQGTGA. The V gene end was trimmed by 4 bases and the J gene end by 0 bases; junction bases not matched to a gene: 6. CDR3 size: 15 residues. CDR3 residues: CASSSWDYLSYEQYF. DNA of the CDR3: TGTGCCAGCAGCTCGTGGGACTACCTCTCCTACGAGCAGTACTTC.

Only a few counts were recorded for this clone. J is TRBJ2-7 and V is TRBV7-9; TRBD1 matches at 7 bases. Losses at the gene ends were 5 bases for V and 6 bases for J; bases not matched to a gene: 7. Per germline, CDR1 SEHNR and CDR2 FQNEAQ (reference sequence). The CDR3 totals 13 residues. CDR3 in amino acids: CASSQTGNGEQYF. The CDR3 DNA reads TGTGCCAGCAGCCAGACAGGGAACGGCGAGCAGTACTTC.

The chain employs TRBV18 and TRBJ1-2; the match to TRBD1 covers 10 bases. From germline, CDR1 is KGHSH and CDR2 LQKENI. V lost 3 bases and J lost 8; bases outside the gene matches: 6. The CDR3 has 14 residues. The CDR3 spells CASSPSGQGEGYTF. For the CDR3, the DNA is TGTGCCAGCTCACCTTCCGGACAGGGGGAGGGCTACACCTTC.

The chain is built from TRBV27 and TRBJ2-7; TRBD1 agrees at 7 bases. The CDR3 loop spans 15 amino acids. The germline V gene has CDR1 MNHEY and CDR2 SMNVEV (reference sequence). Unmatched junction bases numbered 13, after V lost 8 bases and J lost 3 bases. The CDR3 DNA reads TGTGCCAGCGCCTCAGGGGACAGCGCTTTCTACGAGCAGTACTTC. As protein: CASASGDSAFYEQYF.

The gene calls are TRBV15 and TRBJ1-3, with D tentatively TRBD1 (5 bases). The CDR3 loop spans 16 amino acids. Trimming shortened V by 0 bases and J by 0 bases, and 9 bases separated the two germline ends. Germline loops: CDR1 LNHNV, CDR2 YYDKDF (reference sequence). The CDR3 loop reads CATSRDGDSSGNTIYF. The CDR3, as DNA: TGTGCCACCAGCAGAGATGGAGACAGCTCTGGAAACACCATATATTTT.